This T cell receptor (beta chain) was retrieved from a study of TIL therapy for anti-PD-1-resistant metastatic lung cancer (dated by TCRdb to the early 2020s). For the wider study: Among the enrolled patients, the median age was roughly 50 years (range about 35-85), and the median tumor PD-L1 proportion score was about 6%. The cohort was composed predominantly of lung adenocarcinoma, with a few EGFR-mutant and two ALK-rearranged tumors included, and half of patients were identified as current or former smokers. A median non-synonymous tumor mutation burden of about 1.6 mutations per megabase was determined across the cohort by whole-exome sequencing. T cell receptor beta sequencing of tumor and peripheral blood was used to follow clonotypes across the tumor, the expanded TIL product and serial blood samples.

Results the study describes overall, beyond this receptor: The study protocol defined all tumor marker inferences as exploratory. Clonal turnover during TIL culture was high, and many clones enriched in the product were not detected in the baseline tumor, suggesting clonal contraction rather than faithful expansion. The cohort was highly selected, with more treatment-naive, never-smoker and oncogene-addicted patients than typical, limiting generalizability. Higher clonality and lower diversity were observed in expanded TIL cultures than in baseline intratumoral T cells (median clonality around 6% vs 30%, p < 0.0001).

This clone was recorded a few times. The target of this receptor is not known. Base qualities are not provided; no much larger clone lies one nucleotide away. From cysteine to phenylalanine, the CDR3 is 16 amino acids long. The kept DNA is CDR3 alone, 48 bases in frame from the first base. Using bias-controlled multiplex PCR with the immunoSEQ v3 hsTCRB kit, the TCR beta CDR3 regions were amplified from genomic DNA. TCR libraries were sequenced on an Illumina NextSeq 500 to about 2 million read pairs for survey level or roughly 4.5-6 million for deep level. The authors' pipeline ran thus. V, D and J genes were assigned, non-productive sequences were removed, and clonality was reported by immunoSEQ Analyzer software. Repertoires were compared using productive Simpson clonality and Morisita overlap index of productive TRB rearrangements between infused TIL and blood. As stored in TCRdb, this immuneACCESS dataset retains in-frame rearrangements with V and J assigned. A fraction of the clones does not appear; measured against another copy, unresolved V genes explain less than half of the discrepancy, and the remainder lacks a known reason. V and J calls and clone size come straight from that table; D and trimming were deduced from the DNA. This sample gives approximately 24,000 clones in total; roughly 72% of them show up just once. 6.5% to 8% of the sample comes from the top ten.

In light of the paper, this sample's time point label describes: pre-treatment sample, taken before nivolumab and TIL therapy. Excised metastases, mostly pleural nodules or supraclavicular lymph nodes, were used as baseline tumor samples and were taken from the same resection from which TIL were grown. Before any PD-1/PD-L1 blockade was given, tumors were harvested, nivolumab was then administered, and patients who progressed went on to receive lymphodepletion, an infusion of expanded TIL, and IL-2. Between October 2017 and early 2020, a dual-center phase I trial enrolled adults who had stage 4 NSCLC. Samples were obtained from a single-arm, open-label phase I trial in which tumor-infiltrating lymphocyte therapy with nivolumab was evaluated in advanced non-small cell lung cancer. For each resected tumor, portions were snap-frozen in liquid nitrogen and kept at -80 degrees C. Using laser-capture macrodissection, tumor regions of interest were selected on H&E sections, then pulverized into roughly 14 mg aliquots and extracted using Qiagen Allprep kits.

The chain joins TRBV21-1 to TRBJ2-7; the D segment call TRBD1 is taken from the table without a DNA check. TRBV21-1 is marked as a pseudogene. The sample in question was tumor tissue, obtained at baseline. This TCR came from a person aged 25-80 years with non-small cell lung cancer. The CDR3 region has the sequence CASSNLLGDTTYEQYF. At the DNA level, the sequence is TGTGCCAGCAGCAACCTATTAGGGGACACCACCTACGAGCAGTACTTC.